These 31 T cell receptor beta chains were all obtained from the same sample, sequenced in a study of blood T cell repertoires in COVID-19. Profiling relied on immunoSEQ multiplex PCR, and the TCRdb table lists in-frame clones only, not all of them. The table has 130,000 to 150,000 clones, about 82% seen once. Sequencing was carried out using peripheral blood. The receptors come from a woman in her thirties or forties with active or convalescent COVID-19.

The chain combines TRBV5-8 with TRBJ1-6; tentatively, D is TRBD1 (5 bases). Trimming pared 1 base from V and 9 bases from J, leaving 20 bases between. Looked up from germline, CDR1 is SGHTS and CDR2 is YDEGEE. The CDR3 is 17 residues long. The DNA for the CDR3 is TGTGCCAGCAGCTTGCCTGGGGGGAGCCAGACGTCTTCACCCCTCCACTTT. Amino acids: CASSLPGGSQTSSPLHF.

The chain employs TRBV19 and TRBJ1-1; TRBD1 matches at 10 bases. CDR1 and CDR2 from the germline V gene are LNHDA and SQIVND (reference sequence). J lost 7 bases, V lost 7 bases, and 3 bases had no gene match. This CDR3 is 12 amino acids long. The CDR3: CASIGQGVEAFF. The CDR3 DNA reads as TGTGCCAGTATCGGACAGGGGGTTGAAGCTTTCTTT.

This clone was picked up a small number of times. J is TRBJ1-6 and V is TRBV6-4; D might be TRBD1 (6 bases). The germline gives CDR1 MRHNA, CDR2 SNTAGT. This CDR3 region has 14 residues. V was trimmed by 3 bases and J by 9 bases, leaving 12 bases between them. The CDR3 DNA reads TGTGCCAGCAGTGAAGGGCAGGGGAGTTCACCCCTCCACTTT. Translation: CASSEGQGSSPLHF.

The V call is TRBV6-2 or TRBV6-3, the J call TRBJ1-2; 9 bases map to TRBD1. The CDR3 loop spans 16 amino acids. Germline V CDR1 and CDR2: MNHEY, SVGEGT. Trimming cost V 2 bases and J 4 bases; bases outside gene matches: 8. CDR3 residues: CASSYPETGGSYGYTF. CDR3 nucleotides: TGTGCCAGCAGTTACCCCGAGACAGGGGGATCCTATGGCTACACCTTC.

The chain is built from TRBV25-1 and TRBJ1-5, with D tentatively TRBD1 (5 bases). V dropped 6 bases and J dropped 4 bases, with 13 bases sitting between them. Germline V gives CDR1 MGHDK, CDR2 SYGVNS. The CDR3 is made up of 14 amino acids. This CDR3 reads CASSEDTRNQPQHF. CDR3 coding DNA: TGTGCCAGCAGCGAGGACACCCGTAATCAGCCCCAGCATTTT.

The genes are TRBV20-1 and TRBJ1-1; TRBD1 is a possible D gene (5 bases). The CDR3 has 15 residues. The germline CDR1 and CDR2 sequences are DFQATT and SNEGSKA (reference sequence). The V end was cut by 3 bases, the J end by 6 bases, with 20 bases between. CDR3 sequence: CSASTQLPGVAEAFF. CDR3 in DNA: TGCAGTGCTAGTACCCAGTTACCGGGGGTGGCTGAAGCTTTCTTT.

CDR3 sequence: CASRPAGTGGYEQYF. CDR3 nucleotide sequence: TGTGCCAGCAGGCCAGCGGGGACAGGGGGCTACGAGCAGTACTTC. J is TRBJ2-7 and V is TRBV27; 11 nucleotides agree with TRBD1. CDR1 and CDR2 (germline): MNHEY, SMNVEV (reference sequence). V lost 6 bases to trimming and J lost 3 bases; unmatched junction nucleotides: 7. The CDR3 length is 15 residues.

This chain joins TRBV2 and TRBJ1-1, with TRBD1 matching 7 bases. After removal of 7 bases from V and 6 bases from J, the junction contained 8 bases not matched to a gene. The CDR3 is made up of 13 amino acids. CDR1 and CDR2 (germline): SNHLY, FYNNEI. CDR3 protein: CASNLDRVAEAFF. CDR3 coding DNA: TGTGCCAGCAATTTAGACAGGGTGGCTGAAGCTTTCTTT.

The chain is built from TRBV7-8 and TRBJ2-3, with D tentatively TRBD1 (5 bases). Germline CDR1 and CDR2: SGHVS and FQNEAQ. V was shortened by 6 bases and J by 11 bases, with 30 bases between the two germline ends. CDR3 length: 17 residues. The CDR3 spells CASSPEGQAAPSTGQYF. Here the CDR3 DNA reads TGTGCCAGCAGTCCCGAAGGGCAGGCAGCACCCAGCACAGGGCAGTATTTT.

V usage is TRBV30 and J usage is TRBJ1-2; a possible D gene is TRBD1 (6 bases). This CDR3 region has 13 residues. V gave up 4 bases and J gave up 4 bases, with 13 bases separating them. Germline CDR1 reads GTSNPN; CDR2 reads SVGIG (reference sequence). CDR3 loop: CAWNKAGVYGYTF. For the CDR3, the DNA is TGTGCCTGGAATAAAGCAGGGGTCTATGGCTACACCTTC.

The J gene is TRBJ2-7, the V gene TRBV12-3 or TRBV12-4; 9 bases agree with TRBD1. CDR3 length: 13 amino acids. The V and J ends lost 6 bases and 5 bases, in that order; junction bases with no gene match: 5. The CDR3 DNA reads as TGTGCCAGCAGGGCGGGGACAGGGAACGAGCAGTACTTC. Residues: CASRAGTGNEQYF.

This clone was detected only a few times. The chain uses TRBV28 and TRBJ2-7; 8 nucleotides line up with TRBD1. Germline CDR1 MDHEN, CDR2 SYDVKM. The CDR3 is made up of 14 amino acids. V was pared by 6 bases and J by 5 bases, with 9 bases of the junction left unmatched. The CDR3 nucleotides read TGTGCCAGCAGGCTGGGCAGGGGGCTAGACGAGCAGTACTTC. As protein: CASRLGRGLDEQYF.

The chain couples TRBV5-1 to TRBJ2-1, with 11 bases fitting TRBD2. Germline assignment: CDR1 SGHRS and CDR2 YFSETQ. The CDR3 consists of 17 residues. J lost 4 bases, V lost 3 bases, and 9 bases had no gene match. This CDR3 reads CASSWTDSGGEYNEQFF. Written as DNA, the CDR3 is TGCGCCAGCAGCTGGACAGATAGCGGGGGGGAGTACAATGAGCAGTTCTTC.

The V call is TRBV19, the J call TRBJ1-2; 8 nucleotides align to TRBD1. This CDR3 spans 14 amino acids. V was pared by 5 bases and J by 8 bases, with 10 bases of the junction left unmatched. The germline CDR1 and CDR2 sequences are LNHDA and SQIVND (reference sequence). The CDR3 loop is CASSATDRVNGYTF. The CDR3 DNA is TGTGCCAGTAGTGCAACGGACAGGGTTAACGGCTACACCTTC.

The chain carries TRBV30 and TRBJ1-5; possible D gene TRBD1, 5 bases. V was cut by 4 bases and J by 2 bases, with 12 bases left in between. The germline V gene encodes CDR1 GTSNPN and CDR2 SVGIG (reference sequence). The CDR3 has 14 amino acids. The CDR3 loop reads CAWTRGSGNQPQHF. The CDR3 DNA reads TGTGCCTGGACTAGGGGCTCCGGCAATCAGCCCCAGCATTTT. Supplemented by reference TRBV30 and TRBJ1-5, the full variable domain reads SQTIHQWPATLVQPVGSPLSLECTVEGTSNPNLYWYRQAAGRGLQLLFYSVGIGQISSEVPQNLSASRPQDRQFILSSKKLLLSDSGFYLCAWTRGSGNQPQHFGDGTRLSIL.

The chain links TRBV19 to TRBJ2-7, with 7 bases aligning to TRBD1. V gave up 6 bases and J gave up 5 bases; unmatched junction bases: 10. Germline lookup yields CDR1 LNHDA and CDR2 SQIVND (reference sequence). CDR3 length equals 14 residues. CDR3 in DNA: TGTGCCAGTAGCGAACAGGGGTCGTTGGACGAGCAGTACTTC. Translated: CASSEQGSLDEQYF.

The chain joins TRBV24-1 to TRBJ2-2, with a weak D call TRBD1 (6 bases). Trimming removed 5 bases from V and 0 bases from J, with 21 bases in between. Germline CDR1 and CDR2: KGHDR and SFDVKD. The CDR3 runs 19 residues. The CDR3 DNA is TGTGCCACCAGTGGAGCACCGCCGGGACACAACCCGAACACCGGGGAGCTGTTTTTT. It encodes CATSGAPPGHNPNTGELFF.

This rearrangement joins TRBV28 to TRBJ2-3; D is undetermined. With 3 bases removed from V and 1 base from J, the gap between germline ends came to 11 bases. The germline V gene encodes CDR1 MDHEN and CDR2 SYDVKM. The CDR3 is 15 amino acids. The CDR3 DNA follows: TGTGCCAGCAGTTTGGGCGCCTCCCGCACAGATACGCAGTATTTT. This codes for CASSLGASRTDTQYF.

CDR3 in amino acids: CASRLLRGTGGCEQYF. The CDR3 DNA is TGTGCCAGCAGACTCCTCCGAGGGACAGGGGGCTGCGAGCAGTACTTC. This chain uses TRBV7-9 with TRBJ2-7; 12 bases are a match to TRBD1. CDR1 and CDR2 (germline): SEHNR, FQNEAQ (reference sequence). This CDR3 has 16 residues. V lost 6 bases, J lost 6 bases, and 12 bases stayed unmatched.

This sequence joins TRBV13 and TRBJ1-6; 10 bases align to TRBD1. CDR3 length equals 15 residues. J was trimmed by 13 bases and V by 5 bases; bases with no gene match: 11. Per germline, CDR1 PRHDT and CDR2 FYEKMQ (reference sequence). CDR3 DNA: TGTGCCAGCAGCCTTAGACCGGGACAGGGGAGCCCCCTCCACTTT. Translating gives CASSLRPGQGSPLHF. Looking up the rest from reference TRBV13 and TRBJ1-6 gives the full variable domain: AAGVIQSPRHLIKEKRETATLKCYPIPRHDTVYWYQQGPGQDPQFLISFYEKMQSDKGSIPDRFSAQQFSDYHSELNMSSLELGDSALYFCASSLRPGQGSPLHFGNGTRLTVT.

V is TRBV5-5 and J is TRBJ2-5; D unclear. CDR1 and CDR2 from the germline V gene are SGHKS and YYEKEE (reference sequence). Trimming pared 4 bases from V and 3 bases from J, leaving 16 bases between. The CDR3 covers 15 residues. The CDR3 bases are TGTGCCAGCAGCCCCCCCGGCAGGCGTAAAGAGACCCAGTACTTC. Protein product: CASSPPGRRKETQYF.

This clone was seen more than once but under ten times. This sample also contains other DNA sequences that code for the same CDR3. V is TRBV6-2 or TRBV6-3 and J is TRBJ2-7, with a weak D call TRBD1 (6 bases). The CDR3 has 15 residues. CDR1 is MNHEY, CDR2 SVGEGT, per germline. V lost 4 bases to trimming and J lost 3 bases, with 16 bases between them. DNA of the CDR3: TGTGCCAGCAGTTCAGGTGGGGGCGGCAGCTACGAGCAGTACTTC. It is translated as CASSSGGGGSYEQYF.

This sequence joins TRBV6-5 and TRBJ1-2, with TRBD1 matching over 8 bases. The ends lost 0 bases at V and 8 bases at J; junction bases unmatched: 8. Germline CDR1 is MNHEY and CDR2 is SVGAGI. This CDR3 comprises 15 residues. CDR3 coding DNA: TGTGCCAGCAGTTACTCCGACAGGGGAAGTTACGGCTACACCTTC. Translated, it gives CASSYSDRGSYGYTF.

In the case of this clone: Other DNA sequences in the same sample also yield this CDR3. V gene TRBV5-1 combines with J gene TRBJ1-5; TRBD1 matches 8 bases. Trimming removed 0 bases from V and 4 bases from J; junction bases left unmatched: 3. CDR1 is SGHRS, CDR2 YFSETQ, per germline. The CDR3 extends over 15 amino acids. The CDR3 DNA reads as TGCGCCAGCAGCTTGGGACAGGGGTCGAATCAGCCCCAGCATTTT. Protein sequence: CASSLGQGSNQPQHF.

This chain joins TRBV2 and TRBJ2-2; maybe TRBD1 (6 bases). The V gene's germline CDR1 is SNHLY and CDR2 FYNNEI. The V gene lost 6 bases and the J gene lost 2 bases, with 10 bases spanning the gap. This CDR3 is 14 amino acids long. CDR3 amino acids: CASRAGVNTGELFF. For the CDR3, the DNA is TGTGCCAGCAGAGCAGGGGTCAACACCGGGGAGCTGTTTTTT.

The chain joins TRBV24-1 to TRBJ2-1; the match to TRBD2 covers 9 bases. J was trimmed by 6 bases and V by 4 bases; bases with no gene match: 9. Germline V gene lookup returns CDR1 KGHDR and CDR2 SFDVKD. CDR3 length equals 16 residues. This CDR3 reads CATSDPSTSGTNEQFF. Written as DNA, the CDR3 is TGTGCCACCAGTGACCCCTCGACTAGCGGAACCAATGAGCAGTTCTTC.

The gene calls are TRBV14 and TRBJ1-1; the D gene is possibly TRBD1 (5 bases). Germline V CDR1 and CDR2: SGHDN, FVKESK. Trimming stripped 0 bases from V and 0 bases from J, with 11 bases between. The CDR3 spans 16 residues. This CDR3 reads CASSQDWGRVNTEAFF. As DNA, the CDR3 is TGTGCCAGCAGCCAAGACTGGGGCAGGGTGAACACTGAAGCTTTCTTT. The full variable domain, completed using reference TRBV14 and TRBJ1-1, is EAGVTQFPSHSVIEKGQTVTLRCDPISGHDNLYWYRRVMGKEIKFLLHFVKESKQDESGMPNNRFLAERTGGTYSTLKVQPAELEDSGVYFCASSQDWGRVNTEAFFGQGTRLTVV.

V and J are TRBV5-8 and TRBJ1-5; 9 positions match TRBD1. The ends lost 7 bases at V and 1 base at J; junction bases unmatched: 12. The CDR3 covers 17 residues. Germline V gives CDR1 SGHTS, CDR2 YDEGEE. Here the CDR3 DNA reads TGTGCCAGCTGCCGGGACAGGGTTGTTCGAAGCAATCAGCCCCAGCATTTT. As protein: CASCRDRVVRSNQPQHF.

CDR3 protein: CASSHPDRGPTYEQYF. The DNA for the CDR3 is TGTGCCAGCAGCCACCCAGACAGGGGGCCGACCTACGAGCAGTACTTC. The chain couples TRBV7-9 to TRBJ2-7; TRBD1 matches at 10 bases. The V gene end was trimmed by 5 bases and the J gene end by 2 bases; junction bases not matched to a gene: 9. CDR1 and CDR2 (germline): SEHNR, FQNEAQ (reference sequence). The CDR3 has 16 amino acids.

The chain couples TRBV5-8 to TRBJ2-3; 8 nucleotides agree with TRBD2. There are 18 residues in the CDR3. Losses at the gene ends were 4 bases for V and 2 bases for J; bases not matched to a gene: 15. The germline V gene has CDR1 SGHTS and CDR2 YDEGEE. CDR3 sequence (DNA): TGTGCCAGCAGCCTAGGAGAGCCTAGCGGGTTTTTCACAGATACGCAGTATTTT. Translating it yields CASSLGEPSGFFTDTQYF.

The V and J genes are TRBV19 and TRBJ1-6, with D possibly matching TRBD1 (5 bases). V shed 8 bases and J shed 8 bases, with 25 bases lying between them. The length of the CDR3 is 17 residues. Germline CDR1 reads LNHDA; CDR2 reads SQIVND (reference sequence). The DNA of the CDR3 is TGTGCCAGTCCACCTCGGCTAGGGGAAAATATGGATTCACCCCTCCACTTT. Amino acid sequence: CASPPRLGENMDSPLHF.